These T cell receptor beta chains were read from a single sample in a study of resident and recirculating memory T cells in vitiligo. Data came from immunoSEQ multiplex PCR; TCRdb stores just in-frame clones and leaves some out. Of more than 35,000 clones in the sample, about nine tenths were seen once. Specimen: blood. These receptor sequences come from a male donor with vitiligo. CDR3s include the opening cysteine and the closing phenylalanine or tryptophan. A D gene is named only where the DNA matches it firmly. Clone size appears in some rows only: once, few, many, or a class for an expanded clone.

abundance	v_gene	j_gene	d_gene	CDR3aa	CDR3nt
.	TRBV6-4	TRBJ2-2	.	CASSAGGLTGELFF	TGTGCCAGCAGTGCCGGGGGGCTGACCGGGGAGCTGTTTTTT
.	TRBV11-3	TRBJ2-7	TRBD1	CASSLGPGQGYEQYF	TGTGCCAGCAGCTTAGGCCCGGGACAGGGATACGAGCAGTACTTC
.	TRBV2	TRBJ1-2	.	CASRDDRLGGYTF	TGTGCCAGCAGAGACGACAGGCTGGGTGGCTACACCTTC
.	TRBV15	TRBJ2-3	TRBD2	CATSFQRRGSLRPSRGVTDTQYF	TGTGCCACCAGCTTTCAACGGCGGGGTTCTCTGAGACCGTCCCGGGGGGTTACAGATACGCAGTATTTT
.	TRBV4-2	TRBJ1-3	.	CASSQQDSSGNTIYF	TGTGCCAGCAGCCAACAGGATTCCTCTGGAAACACCATATATTTT
.	TRBV5-8	TRBJ1-2	TRBD1	CASNTYRGLANYGYTF	TGTGCCAGCAACACTTACAGGGGATTGGCTAACTATGGCTACACCTTC
once	TRBV5-1	TRBJ2-1	TRBD2	CASASGGAGNEQFF	TGCGCCAGCGCCAGCGGGGGGGCTGGGAATGAGCAGTTCTTC
.	TRBV5-1	TRBJ2-2	TRBD1	CASSYWTGKNPGELFF	TGCGCCAGCAGCTACTGGACAGGGAAAAATCCCGGGGAGCTGTTTTTT
.	TRBV9	TRBJ2-2	TRBD1	CASSNRGSTGELFF	TGTGCCAGCAGCAACAGGGGATCTACCGGGGAGCTGTTTTTT
.	TRBV2	TRBJ2-5	TRBD1	CASSPGQQETQYF	TGTGCCAGCAGTCCGGGACAGCAAGAGACCCAGTACTTC
.	TRBV4-3	TRBJ2-3	.	CASSPRGRGAQYF	TGCGCCAGCAGCCCAAGGGGGAGAGGGGCGCAGTATTTT
.	TRBV10-3	TRBJ2-7	TRBD1	CAIRKPGQGYEQYF	TGTGCCATCAGAAAGCCGGGACAGGGATACGAGCAGTACTTC
.	TRBV7-2	TRBJ1-1	.	CASSSYTEAFF	TGTGCCAGCAGCTCGTACACTGAAGCTTTCTTT
.	TRBV6-5	TRBJ2-7	.	CASRHDRWSSYEQYF	TGTGCCAGCAGACACGACAGGTGGAGCTCCTACGAGCAGTACTTC
.	TRBV4-2	TRBJ2-1	.	CASSQEPEIDEQFF	TGTGCCAGCAGCCAAGAACCGGAGATCGATGAGCAGTTCTTC
.	TRBV7-2	TRBJ2-3	TRBD2	CASSLDGGADTQYF	TGTGCCAGCAGCTTAGATGGGGGGGCAGATACGCAGTATTTT
few	TRBV6-1	TRBJ1-5	.	CASVVTANQPQHF	TGTGCCAGCGTCGTGACAGCGAATCAGCCCCAGCATTTT
.	TRBV6-5	TRBJ1-1	TRBD1	CASSYTNRGLAEAFF	TGTGCCAGCAGTTACACAAACAGGGGGCTGGCTGAAGCTTTCTTT
.	TRBV30	TRBJ1-4	.	CAWEPNIGGLGEKLFF	TGTGCCTGGGAACCGAATATTGGGGGGTTGGGAGAAAAACTGTTTTTT
once	TRBV30	TRBJ2-5	TRBD2	CAWTQGLAGSQETQYF	TGTGCCTGGACCCAAGGACTAGCGGGGTCCCAAGAGACCCAGTACTTC
.	TRBV29-1	TRBJ1-2	TRBD1	CSVTRTGDYGYTF	TGCAGCGTTACACGGACAGGGGACTATGGCTACACCTTC
.	TRBV6-5	TRBJ2-7	TRBD1	CASSGTGVSYEQYF	TGTGCCAGCAGCGGGACAGGGGTATCATACGAGCAGTACTTC
.	TRBV12-5	TRBJ2-7	TRBD2	CASGRGGRGSEQYF	TGTGCTAGTGGCCGGGGGGGGAGGGGGTCCGAGCAGTACTTC
.	TRBV11-2	TRBJ2-7	.	CASGGLSYEQYF	TGTGCCAGCGGGGGACTCTCCTACGAGCAGTACTTC
.	TRBV29-1	TRBJ2-7	TRBD2	CSVTARTGGYEQYF	TGCAGCGTTACGGCGCGAACGGGGGGTTACGAGCAGTACTTC
.	TRBV5-1	TRBJ2-1	.	CASSLGGGLTYNEQFF	TGCGCCAGCAGCTTGGGAGGCGGTCTTACCTACAATGAGCAGTTCTTC
.	TRBV4-3	TRBJ2-3	TRBD2	CASSLGLAGGTGDTQYF	TGCGCCAGCAGCCTGGGACTAGCGGGGGGGACGGGAGATACGCAGTATTTT
.	TRBV30	TRBJ1-2	.	CAWRRWEEGYGYTF	TGTGCCTGGAGAAGGTGGGAGGAGGGCTATGGCTACACCTTC
.	TRBV14	TRBJ1-6	.	CASSQVNSPLHF	TGTGCCAGCAGCCAAGTAAATTCACCCCTCCACTTT
.	TRBV5-4	TRBJ1-2	.	CASTPGNVRDGYTF	TGTGCCAGCACCCCCGGGAACGTGAGGGATGGCTACACCTTC
once	TRBV2	TRBJ1-6	.	CASAFQGYNSPLHF	TGTGCCAGCGCTTTCCAGGGGTACAATTCACCCCTCCACTTT
.	TRBV14	TRBJ2-3	.	CASSQVRDTQYF	TGTGCCAGCAGCCAGGTCAGAGATACGCAGTATTTT
.	TRBV9	TRBJ2-3	TRBD2	CASSAISGGGTKDTQYF	TGTGCCAGCAGCGCCATTAGCGGGGGGGGAACTAAGGATACGCAGTATTTT
.	TRBV5-4	TRBJ2-3	.	CASSLEGTGADTQYF	TGTGCCAGCAGCTTGGAGGGGACGGGGGCAGATACGCAGTATTTT
.	TRBV27	TRBJ2-7	.	CASSPFSEDYEQYF	TGTGCCAGCAGTCCTTTCTCTGAGGACTACGAGCAGTACTTC
.	TRBV6-5	TRBJ1-4	TRBD1	CASTPDRGGKLFF	TGTGCCAGCACCCCCGACAGGGGAGGGAAACTGTTTTTT
.	TRBV2	TRBJ2-1	TRBD2	CASRAAGGWQVDEQFF	TGTGCCAGCAGGGCGGCGGGGGGGTGGCAGGTGGATGAGCAGTTCTTC
.	TRBV4-3	TRBJ2-7	TRBD2	CASSQGLAGDPYEQYF	TGCGCCAGCAGCCAAGGACTAGCGGGGGACCCCTACGAGCAGTACTTC
.	TRBV28	TRBJ2-3	.	CASTTPHPGLRSDTQYF	TGTGCCAGCACCACTCCCCATCCCGGACTGAGGAGTGATACGCAGTATTTT
.	TRBV6-1	TRBJ2-5	TRBD2	CATSPLAGDKETQYF	TGTGCCACCTCCCCCCTAGCGGGGGACAAAGAGACCCAGTACTTC
.	TRBV7-6	TRBJ2-7	.	CASSLGGDRSSYEQYF	TGTGCCAGCAGCTTAGGCGGTGACAGGAGCTCCTACGAGCAGTACTTC